This T cell receptor beta chain was documented in a study of shared clonotypes between healthy human individuals. Method: immunoSEQ multiplex PCR; TCRdb's copy keeps in-frame clones and lacks some. Of 1 million to 1.3 million clones in the sample, 75% to 85% were seen once. The TCR originated in a man younger than 35 in good health. Some clones in this sample may be carry-over from other donors' samples. Specimen: memory CD4+ T cells from PBMCs. Subset denoted: CD45RA-negative fraction.

The CDR3 DNA is TGCAGCGTTGCGCGTGGTCCAGATCAGCCCCAGCATTTT. Its translation is CSVARGPDQPQHF. The rearrangement links TRBV29-1 to TRBJ1-5; no definite D call. The V end was cut by 4 bases, the J end by 5 bases, with 12 bases between. The CDR3 loop spans 13 amino acids. Germline V gene sequence: CDR1 SQVTM, CDR2 ANQGSEA.